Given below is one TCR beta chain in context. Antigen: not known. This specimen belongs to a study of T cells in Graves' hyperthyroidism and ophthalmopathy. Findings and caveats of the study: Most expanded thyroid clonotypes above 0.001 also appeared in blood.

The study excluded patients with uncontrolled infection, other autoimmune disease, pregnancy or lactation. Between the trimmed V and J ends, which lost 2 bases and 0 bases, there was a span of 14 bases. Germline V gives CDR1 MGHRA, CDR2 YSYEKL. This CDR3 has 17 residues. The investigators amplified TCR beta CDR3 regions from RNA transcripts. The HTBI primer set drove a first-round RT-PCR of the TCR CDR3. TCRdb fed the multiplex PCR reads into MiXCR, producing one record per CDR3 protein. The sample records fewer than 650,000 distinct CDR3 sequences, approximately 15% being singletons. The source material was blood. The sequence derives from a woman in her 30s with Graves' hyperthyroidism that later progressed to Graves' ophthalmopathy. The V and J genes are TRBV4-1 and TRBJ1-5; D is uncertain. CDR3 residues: CASSQLPLLISNQPQHF. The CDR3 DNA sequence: TGCGCCAGCAGCCAACTACCTTTATTGATTAGCAATCAGCCCCAGCATTTT.